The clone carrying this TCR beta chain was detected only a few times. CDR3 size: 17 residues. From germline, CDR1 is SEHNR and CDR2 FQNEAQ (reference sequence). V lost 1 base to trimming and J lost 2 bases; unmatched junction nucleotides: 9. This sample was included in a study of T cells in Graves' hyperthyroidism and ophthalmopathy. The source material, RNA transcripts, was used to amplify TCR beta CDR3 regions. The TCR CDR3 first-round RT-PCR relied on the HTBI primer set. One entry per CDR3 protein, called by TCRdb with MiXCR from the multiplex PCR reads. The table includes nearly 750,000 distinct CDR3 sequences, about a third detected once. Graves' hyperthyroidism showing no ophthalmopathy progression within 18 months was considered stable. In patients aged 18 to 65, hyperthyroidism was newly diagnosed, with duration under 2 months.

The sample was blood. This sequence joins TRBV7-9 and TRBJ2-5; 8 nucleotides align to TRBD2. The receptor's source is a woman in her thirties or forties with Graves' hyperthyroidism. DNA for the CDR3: TGTGCCAGCAGCTTAGTGGGGCGGGGGGCCTTACAAGAGACCCAGTACTTC. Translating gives CASSLVGRGALQETQYF.